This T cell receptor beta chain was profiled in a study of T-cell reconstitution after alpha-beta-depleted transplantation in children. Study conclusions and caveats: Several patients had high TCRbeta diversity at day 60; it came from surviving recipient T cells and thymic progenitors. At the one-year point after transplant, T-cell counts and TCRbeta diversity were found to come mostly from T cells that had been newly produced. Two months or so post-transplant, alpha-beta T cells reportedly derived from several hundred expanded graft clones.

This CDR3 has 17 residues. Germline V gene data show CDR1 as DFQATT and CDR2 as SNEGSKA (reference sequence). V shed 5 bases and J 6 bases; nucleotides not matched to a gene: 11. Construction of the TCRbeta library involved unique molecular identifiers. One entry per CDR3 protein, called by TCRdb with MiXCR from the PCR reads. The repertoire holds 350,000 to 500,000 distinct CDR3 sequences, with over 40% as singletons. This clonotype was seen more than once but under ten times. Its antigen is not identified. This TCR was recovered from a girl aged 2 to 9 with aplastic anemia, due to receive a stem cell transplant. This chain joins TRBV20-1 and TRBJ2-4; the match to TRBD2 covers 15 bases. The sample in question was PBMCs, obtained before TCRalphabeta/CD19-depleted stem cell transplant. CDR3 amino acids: CSAWTSGLAGGRNIQYF. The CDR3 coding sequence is TGCAGTGCTTGGACCTCCGGACTAGCGGGAGGGAGAAACATTCAGTACTTC.